Each of the 28 T cell receptor beta chains below was sequenced from the same sample in a study of blood T cell repertoires in COVID-19. Assay: immunoSEQ multiplex PCR; the TCRdb copy retains only in-frame clones and omits some. Of around 200,000 clones listed, around 85% were seen once; the top ten hold roughly 0.69%. The sample comprised peripheral blood. The receptor source for this set is a man aged 35 to 55 with acute or convalescent COVID-19.

The chain has TRBV19 and TRBJ2-5, with 7 bases aligning to TRBD2. V lost 3 bases, J lost 5 bases, and 12 bases stayed unmatched. Looked up from germline, CDR1 is LNHDA and CDR2 is SQIVND (reference sequence). This CDR3 spans 16 amino acids. CDR3: CASSISPPAGSETQYF. In DNA, the CDR3 is TGTGCCAGTAGTATTTCCCCACCAGCGGGGTCCGAGACCCAGTACTTC. The whole variable domain, remainder taken from reference TRBV19 and TRBJ2-5, is DGGITQSPKYLFRKEGQNVTLSCEQNLNHDAMYWYRQDPGQGLRLIYYSQIVNDFQKGDIAEGYSVSREKKESFPLTVTSAQKNPTAFYLCASSISPPAGSETQYFGPGTRLLVL.

This chain uses TRBV18 with TRBJ2-5, with TRBD2 matching over 10 bases. CDR1 and CDR2 from the germline V gene are KGHSH and LQKENI. This CDR3 region has 17 residues. J lost 2 bases, V lost 3 bases, and 9 bases had no gene match. The CDR3 protein is CASSPPSGLAAQETQYF. The CDR3 region has the DNA TGTGCCAGCTCACCCCCCTCTGGACTAGCGGCACAAGAGACCCAGTACTTC. Full variable domain (outside the CDR3, taken from reference TRBV18 and TRBJ2-5): NAGVMQNPRHLVRRRGQEARLRCSPMKGHSHVYWYRQLPEEGLKFMVYLQKENIIDESGMPKERFSAEFPKEGPSILRIQQVVRGDSAAYFCASSPPSGLAAQETQYFGPGTRLLVL.

This clone was seen a single time. V gene TRBV6-6 combines with J gene TRBJ1-3, with 7 bases that match TRBD1. The length of the CDR3 is 15 residues. The V gene end was trimmed by 6 bases and the J gene end by 2 bases; junction bases not matched to a gene: 7. The V gene's germline CDR1 is MNHNY and CDR2 SVGAGI (reference sequence). DNA of the CDR3: TGTGCCAGCAGCTCAACCACAGGGGCTGGAAACACCATATATTTT. Residues: CASSSTTGAGNTIYF.

This sequence joins TRBV4-2 and TRBJ1-2, with D perhaps matching TRBD1 (6 bases). Trimming cost V 0 bases and J 2 bases, with 13 bases left between them. The CDR3 consists of 16 residues. The germline gives CDR1 LGHNA, CDR2 YNFKEQ. CDR3 protein: CASSQDRAGANYGYTF. The CDR3 DNA follows: TGTGCCAGCAGCCAAGATAGGGCAGGGGCAAACTATGGCTACACCTTC.

The chain couples TRBV7-3 to TRBJ2-3; no reliable D call. The germline V gene has CDR1 SGHTA and CDR2 FQGTGA. The CDR3 length is 13 residues. Trimming left V 7 bases short and J 3 bases short, with 11 bases between. The DNA for the CDR3 is TGTGCCAGCAAATTAACTTCTACAGATACGCAGTATTTT. This encodes CASKLTSTDTQYF.

This clone was observed a handful of times. This chain joins TRBV27 and TRBJ2-7; D is unresolved. Germline-derived CDR1 and CDR2 are MNHEY and SMNVEV (reference sequence). The V and J ends lost 1 base and 2 bases respectively, with 12 bases between them. The length of the CDR3 is 15 residues. The CDR3 DNA reads as TGTGCCAGCAGTTTATTCTTCATTGGGCCCTACGAGCAGTACTTC. This codes for CASSLFFIGPYEQYF.

Note on this clone: The sample contains more than one DNA sequence encoding this CDR3. The chain is built from TRBV4-1 and TRBJ2-1; TRBD2 matches at 10 bases. The J segment lost 8 bases and the V segment lost 0 bases, leaving 4 bases of the junction unmatched. The CDR3 spans 15 residues. CDR1 is MGHRA and CDR2 is YSYEKL in the germline V gene. The CDR3 sequence is CASSQEGLAIDEQFF. The CDR3 nucleotides are TGCGCCAGCAGCCAAGAGGGACTAGCGATCGATGAGCAGTTCTTC.

This chain connects TRBV6-2 or TRBV6-3 to TRBJ2-1; 7 bases fit TRBD1. This CDR3 has 15 residues. Looked up from germline, CDR1 is MNHEY and CDR2 is SVGEGT. The ends lost 5 bases at V and 0 bases at J; junction bases unmatched: 4. CDR3 residues: CASSRQGLSYNEQFF. The CDR3 region has the DNA TGTGCCAGCAGTCGACAGGGCCTCTCCTACAATGAGCAGTTCTTC.

This clone was picked up one time. This sequence joins TRBV11-2 and TRBJ2-3; 8 bases agree with TRBD2. The trim removed 4 bases at V and 3 bases at J, leaving 12 bases unmatched. CDR3 length: 17 residues. Germline CDR1 reads SGHAT; CDR2 reads FQNNGV. The CDR3, as DNA: TGTGCCAGCAGCTCTCAACTCCCGACTAGCGTGACAGATACGCAGTATTTT. It codes for CASSSQLPTSVTDTQYF.

V gene TRBV4-1 combines with J gene TRBJ1-1, with D possibly matching TRBD1 (6 bases). From germline, CDR1 is MGHRA and CDR2 YSYEKL. This CDR3 has 14 amino acids. The V and J ends lost 1 base and 3 bases respectively, with 9 bases between them. The CDR3 DNA follows: TGCGCCAGCAGCCAAGTACAGGGTTACACTGAAGCTTTCTTT. Translating it yields CASSQVQGYTEAFF.

The V gene is TRBV28, the J gene TRBJ2-3; 11 nucleotides align to TRBD2. J gave up 5 bases and V 2 bases, and 6 bases lay outside the gene matches. The CDR3 runs 16 residues. Germline CDR1 is MDHEN and CDR2 is SYDVKM. DNA of the CDR3: TGTGCCAGCAGTTTAGGCATAGCGGGAGGGGTAGATACGCAGTATTTT. Its translation: CASSLGIAGGVDTQYF.

The gene calls are TRBV5-1 and TRBJ2-3, with 11 positions matching TRBD2. CDR3 length: 17 amino acids. Losses at the gene ends were 3 bases for V and 2 bases for J; bases not matched to a gene: 8. Germline V gives CDR1 SGHRS, CDR2 YFSETQ. CDR3 DNA sequence: TGCGCCAGCAGCTCGTTACTAGCGGGGGCGAACACAGATACGCAGTATTTT. It encodes CASSSLLAGANTDTQYF.

V is TRBV7-2 and J is TRBJ2-7; 9 nucleotides align to TRBD1. V lost 5 bases to trimming and J lost 2 bases; unmatched junction nucleotides: 4. From germline, CDR1 is SGHTA and CDR2 FQGNSA. This CDR3 has 14 residues. The chain's CDR3 is CASSEHRGPYEQYF. The CDR3 region has the DNA TGTGCCAGCAGCGAACACAGGGGGCCCTACGAGCAGTACTTC. The variable domain in full, completed from reference TRBV7-2 and TRBJ2-7, reads GAGVSQSPSNKVTEKGKDVELRCDPISGHTALYWYRQSLGQGLEFLIYFQGNSAPDKSGLPSDRFSAERTGGSVSTLTIQRTQQEDSAVYLCASSEHRGPYEQYFGPGTRLTVT.

The V and J genes are TRBV6-5 and TRBJ2-5, with 7 nucleotides matching TRBD2. Germline CDR1 is MNHEY and CDR2 is SVGAGI. The CDR3 consists of 16 residues. The V segment lost 0 bases and the J segment 3 bases; nucleotides outside the gene matches: 7. For the CDR3, the DNA is TGTGCCAGCAGTTACTCGAAGGGCGGGGGTGAAGAGACCCAGTACTTC. Translating it yields CASSYSKGGGEETQYF.

The J gene is TRBJ2-3, the V gene TRBV19, with TRBD2 as a possible D gene (6 bases). The length of the CDR3 is 12 residues. Trimming removed 3 bases at V and 9 bases at J, with 10 bases between. In germline, CDR1 is LNHDA, CDR2 SQIVND (reference sequence). CDR3 sequence: CASSITRETQYF. As DNA, the CDR3 is TGTGCCAGTAGTATTACCCGGGAGACGCAGTATTTT.

The J gene is TRBJ2-3, the V gene TRBV10-1; TRBD2 matches at 8 bases. This CDR3 has 14 amino acids. Trimming took 3 bases from V and 4 from J; bases not matched to a gene: 3. From germline, CDR1 is WNHNN and CDR2 SYGVQD (reference sequence). CDR3 sequence: CASSEAGAPDTQYF. The CDR3 DNA reads TGCGCCAGCAGTGAAGCGGGGGCCCCAGATACGCAGTATTTT.

The chain recombines TRBV28 with TRBJ2-7, with 9 bases identical to TRBD2. The V gene's germline CDR1 is MDHEN and CDR2 SYDVKM. Trimming removed 4 bases from V and 6 bases from J; junction bases left unmatched: 10. The CDR3 runs 15 residues. CDR3 DNA: TGTGCCAGCAGTTCCACCGGGACTAGCTTTGCCGAGCAGTACTTC. It specifies CASSSTGTSFAEQYF.

The J gene is TRBJ2-5, the V gene TRBV2; unclear D gene. The ends were cut back, 8 bases at V and 2 bases at J, with 9 bases in the middle. The CDR3 loop spans 12 amino acids. Germline V gives CDR1 SNHLY, CDR2 FYNNEI. The CDR3 DNA reads TGTGCCAGCCTCCGACAACAAGAGACCCAGTACTTC. Its translation is CASLRQQETQYF.

This clone showed up just once. V and J are TRBV6-4 and TRBJ1-1; unclear D gene. The CDR3 extends over 13 amino acids. The germline V and J ends were trimmed by 5 bases and 2 bases, with 9 bases remaining between them. Germline V gene lookup returns CDR1 MRHNA and CDR2 SNTAGT. CDR3 region: CASSRLTNTEAFF. CDR3 coding DNA: TGTGCCAGCAGTCGCTTGACTAACACTGAAGCTTTCTTT.

The chain is built from TRBV14 and TRBJ1-4; 7 nucleotides line up with TRBD1. CDR3 length: 15 amino acids. V was pared by 4 bases and J by 7 bases, with 9 bases of the junction left unmatched. The germline CDR1 and CDR2 sequences are SGHDN and FVKESK. The chain's CDR3 is CASSPITGAGEKLFF. The CDR3 nucleotides are TGTGCCAGCAGCCCGATTACAGGGGCGGGTGAAAAACTGTTTTTT. The full variable domain, completed using reference TRBV14 and TRBJ1-4, is EAGVTQFPSHSVIEKGQTVTLRCDPISGHDNLYWYRRVMGKEIKFLLHFVKESKQDESGMPNNRFLAERTGGTYSTLKVQPAELEDSGVYFCASSPITGAGEKLFFGSGTQLSVL.

The V and J genes are TRBV6-5 and TRBJ1-2; TRBD1 matches at 7 bases. The V gene end was trimmed by 2 bases and the J gene end by 3 bases; junction bases not matched to a gene: 3. The germline gives CDR1 MNHEY, CDR2 SVGAGI. The length of the CDR3 is 14 residues. In DNA, the CDR3 is TGTGCCAGCAGTTACGCCGACAGGGACTATGGCTACACCTTC. Translating gives CASSYADRDYGYTF.

The chain employs TRBV9 and TRBJ1-2; a possible D gene is TRBD1 (6 bases). The CDR3 is made up of 16 amino acids. Trimming stripped 3 bases from V and 0 bases from J, with 15 bases between. Germline V lookup: CDR1 SGDLS, CDR2 YYNGEE. CDR3 amino acids: CASSEYQGPSNYGYTF. In DNA, the CDR3 is TGTGCCAGCAGCGAGTACCAGGGGCCATCTAACTATGGCTACACCTTC.

The chain employs TRBV6-2 or TRBV6-3 and TRBJ1-5; D possibly corresponds to TRBD1 (6 bases). The CDR3 extends over 16 amino acids. Germline V CDR1 and CDR2: MNHEY, SVGEGT. Trimming pared 4 bases from V and 1 base from J, leaving 14 bases between. The CDR3 loop reads CASSFRDTSSNQPQHF. CDR3 nucleotides: TGTGCCAGCAGTTTCCGGGACACCTCAAGCAATCAGCCCCAGCATTTT.

The chain employs TRBV28 and TRBJ2-7, with 10 bases lining up with TRBD2. V shed 8 bases and J 2 bases; nucleotides not matched to a gene: 6. This CDR3 region has 14 residues. The V gene's germline CDR1 is MDHEN and CDR2 SYDVKM. This CDR3 is CASRGSGRAYEQYF. DNA for the CDR3: TGTGCCAGCCGGGGGAGCGGGAGGGCCTACGAGCAGTACTTC.

This chain joins TRBV11-1 and TRBJ1-6; 10 positions agree with TRBD1. Germline V CDR1 and CDR2: SGHAT, FQDESV (reference sequence). The J segment lost 8 bases and the V segment lost 5 bases, leaving 3 bases of the junction unmatched. The CDR3 runs 14 residues. The CDR3 protein is CASSKTGGYSPLHF. In DNA form, the CDR3 reads TGTGCCAGCAGCAAGACAGGGGGCTATTCACCCCTCCACTTT.

The chain uses TRBV6-5 and TRBJ1-5; TRBD1 is a possible D gene (6 bases). Trimming cost V 6 bases and J 0 bases, with 12 bases left between them. This CDR3 contains 15 residues. Germline CDR1 MNHEY, CDR2 SVGAGI. The CDR3 DNA is TGTGCCAGCAGGCTACAGGGATATAGCAATCAGCCCCAGCATTTT. This codes for CASRLQGYSNQPQHF.

The gene calls are TRBV2 and TRBJ2-4, with TRBD2 as a possible D gene (6 bases). CDR1 is SNHLY, CDR2 FYNNEI, per germline. The CDR3 is 12 residues long. V was cut by 10 bases and J by 2 bases, with 9 bases left in between. The CDR3 region is CATRGTKNIQYF. The CDR3 DNA reads as TGTGCCACTCGGGGGACCAAAAACATTCAGTACTTC.

The chain links TRBV5-5 to TRBJ1-1, with unresolved D. This CDR3 comprises 13 residues. Trimming took off 6 bases at V and 4 bases at J, with 13 bases between the two ends. Germline-derived CDR1 and CDR2 are SGHKS and YYEKEE (reference sequence). The CDR3 bases are TGTGCCAGCACCCCGAGGGTTTTCACTGAAGCTTTCTTT. It translates to CASTPRVFTEAFF.